This T cell receptor (beta chain) was recorded in a study of CD8 T cells in ankylosing spondylitis. Regarding the study as a whole: Within ankylosing spondylitis blood, a TCR beta motif made up of eight highly homologous variants appeared to be characteristic. Significant enrichment of disease-linked clones was reported in matched ankylosing spondylitis synovial fluid.

In making TCR beta libraries, quantitative 5'-RACE with molecular barcodes was used. TCRdb re-called the 5' RACE reads with MiXCR, one entry per CDR3 protein. Here the sample spans around 130,000 distinct CDR3 sequences, over 6% being singletons. The CDR3 runs 15 residues. V shed 1 base and J 1 base; nucleotides not matched to a gene: 3. This clonotype was counted at least ten times. Its antigen is as yet unknown. The V and J genes are TRBV12-3 or TRBV12-4 and TRBJ1-1; 7 bases align to TRBD1. The source is a male donor with ankylosing spondylitis or in good health (not recorded which). The sequenced sample was blood, either unsorted or a sorted T cell fraction (not recorded which). CDR3 DNA sequence: TGTGCCAGCAGTTTAGACGGGACAGCGAACACTGAAGCTTTCTTT. Amino acid sequence: CASSLDGTANTEAFF.